This T cell receptor (beta chain) comes out of a study of T-cell memory formation after mild COVID-19 (dated by TCRdb to the early 2020s). As for the study more broadly: Most TCR sequence clusters were specific to one of the two donors. Longitudinal TCRalpha and TCRbeta repertoire sequencing tracked T-cell clones expanding and contracting after mild COVID-19 in two donors. The cohort was made up of two young adult volunteers, one female and one male, who were previously healthy.

Study-wide conclusions, independent of this receptor: The study included only a couple of mild cases, and larger cohorts that include severe cases with pre-infection samples were judged to be necessary. Contracting CD4+ clones turned up mainly in the CM and EM memory subsets, whereas EMRA was where CD8+ clones were enriched. The detection of some responding clones in pre-infection memory suggests that pre-existing cross-reactive memory T cells joined the SARS-CoV-2 response. SARS-CoV-2 specificity of the second-wave clones peaking on day 37 was not confirmed. Clones that contracted from day 15 to 85 showed balanced CD4/CD8 phenotypes, whereas a second wave of clones that expanded from day 15 to 37 leaned towards CD4+.

A few counts support this clonotype. No antigen is known for it. The record has no base qualities; no much larger clone is one base away. The run used an Illumina NovaSeq 6000. Using 5'RACE with constant-segment primers, TCRalpha and TCRbeta cDNA libraries were constructed, with sample barcodes and unique molecular identifiers added in the process. RNA was extracted from every sample with Trizol reagent. Amplification of the libraries took two PCR steps, and the second step added a second sample barcode plus Illumina TruSeq adapters. Sequencing of libraries was performed on an Illumina NovaSeq with 2 x 150 bp paired-end reads. As for the original processing: The reads were demultiplexed and collapsed into UMI-guided consensus sequences using migec v1.2.7. Using mixcr v2.1.11, UMI consensuses were aligned to TRA and TRB V and J templates and then assembled into clonotypes. A clonotype was counted as expanded or contracted only if both edgeR and NoisET called the change significant, with noise models trained on biological replicates. edgeR calls used a false discovery rate-adjusted p below 0.01 and a log2 fold-change threshold of 1. PCA with hierarchical clustering of max-normalized trajectories of the 1000 most abundant clonotypes was used as exploratory dynamics analysis. The CD4 or CD8 phenotype of responding clones was assigned using the separately sequenced CD4+ and CD8+ repertoires. TCRdb reprocessed the public reads (quality trimming at Q25 with fastp, clone calling with MiXCR) and kept in-frame beta chains. Rows with a matching CDR3 protein are joined into one entry that keeps the most common DNA and genes. These V and J calls are TCRdb output, not the study's own analysis. A total of 90,000 to 120,000 distinct CDR3 sequences appear in this sample, roughly a sixth of them only once. The ten top clones hold approximately 5% of the sample.

The CDR3 holds 15 amino acids from the cysteine to the phenylalanine. Of the read, only the CDR3 DNA is kept; its 45 bases are in frame from base 1. V is clipped by 0 bases and J by 3 bases, and the sequence between their germline boundaries is 11 bases long. CDR1 and CDR2 are read off the germline V gene as MGHRA and YSYEKL. Ficoll-Paque density gradient centrifugation was the method used to isolate PBMCs. The sample taken for sequencing was PBMCs or a T cell subset sorted from them (not recorded which). Recombination joined TRBV4-1 with TRBJ1-2; TRBD1 is perhaps the D gene, given 5 matching bases. The sequence was collected from a man aged 18 to 30 who had mild COVID-19 (a few samples of this study predate the infection). The sample titles of this study are shuffled in the database, so cell type and time point are left out; the donor was told from shared clones. The CDR3 protein: CASSQDPGNYYGYTF. At the DNA level, the sequence is TGCGCCAGCAGCCAAGATCCAGGGAACTACTATGGCTACACCTTC.